This is a list of T cell receptor beta chains from one sample in a study of T cell clones after liver transplantation. Some clones are missing from TCRdb's copy, which holds only in-frame ones; the method was immunoSEQ multiplex PCR. This table has around 100,000 clones, about 88% appearing once. The source was CD4+ T cells from blood, collected 45 to 50 months after liver transplant. All receptors come from a human patient who received a liver transplant. Some T cells may originate from the graft donor. The CDR3 runs from the conserved cysteine through the conserved F or W. A D gene is named only where the DNA matches it firmly. Clone size is shown for a subset of rows, as once, few, many or a class of expanded clone.

v_gene	d_gene	abundance	j_gene	CDR3aa	CDR3nt
TRBV5-1	TRBD1	.	TRBJ2-7	CASSPGTGLYEQYF	TGCGCCAGCAGCCCCGGGACAGGGCTTTACGAGCAGTACTTC
TRBV7-9	TRBD2	.	TRBJ2-3	CASSPLVSGGTDTQYF	TGTGCCAGCAGCCCCTTAGTCAGCGGGGGCACAGATACGCAGTATTTT
TRBV30	.	.	TRBJ2-1	CAGARVSNEQFF	TGTGCCGGAGCGAGGGTTAGCAATGAGCAGTTCTTC
TRBV19	TRBD1	.	TRBJ2-7	CATMGQVSYEQYF	TGTGCCACCATGGGACAGGTCTCCTACGAGCAGTACTTC
TRBV12-5	.	.	TRBJ2-2	CASGLGVGELFF	TGTGCTAGTGGTTTGGGGGTCGGGGAGCTGTTTTTT
TRBV21-1	.	.	TRBJ2-2	CASSQGDGSPGELFF	TGTGCCAGCAGTCAAGGAGACGGGAGCCCCGGGGAGCTGTTTTTT
TRBV6-5	TRBD1	.	TRBJ1-2	CASRGGAGYTF	TGTGCCAGCCGAGGGGGCGCTGGCTACACCTTC
TRBV5-1	.	.	TRBJ2-7	CASSTSGQREEQYF	TGCGCCAGCAGCACGTCGGGACAACGAGAGGAGCAGTACTTC
TRBV30	TRBD2	.	TRBJ2-5	CACSRTSGRKTQYF	TGTGCCTGCAGCAGGACTAGCGGGAGAAAGACCCAGTACTTC
TRBV7-9	.	.	TRBJ1-4	CASSLVGVNEKLFF	TGTGCCAGCAGCTTAGTCGGAGTAAATGAAAAACTGTTTTTT
TRBV7-2	TRBD2	few	TRBJ2-7	CASSPQGLAGDEQYF	TGTGCCAGCAGCCCTCAAGGGCTAGCGGGGGACGAGCAGTACTTC
TRBV28	TRBD2	.	TRBJ2-7	CASSTSSGSSYEQYF	TGTGCCAGCAGTACCTCTAGCGGGAGCTCCTACGAGCAGTACTTC
TRBV7-6	.	.	TRBJ2-5	CASSFRETQYF	TGTGCCAGCAGCTTCCGGGAGACCCAGTACTTC
TRBV18	.	once	TRBJ2-2	CASSNAGAVNTGELFF	TGTGCCAGCTCAAACGCCGGGGCCGTGAACACCGGGGAGCTGTTTTTT
TRBV27	.	.	TRBJ2-5	CASRFAGNQETQYF	TGTGCCAGCAGGTTTGCGGGGAACCAAGAGACCCAGTACTTC
TRBV5-1	.	.	TRBJ1-1	CASSSSTANTEAFF	TGCGCCAGCAGCTCCTCTACGGCGAACACTGAAGCTTTCTTT
TRBV21-1	.	few	TRBJ2-7	CASSRDSYSYEQYF	TGTGCCAGCAGCCGGGACAGTTACTCCTACGAGCAGTACTTC
TRBV2	TRBD2	.	TRBJ2-7	CASRLHRAGEYEQYF	TGTGCCAGCAGGCTACACCGTGCGGGGGAGTACGAGCAGTACTTC
TRBV2	TRBD1	.	TRBJ1-4	CASRQGANIGEKLFF	TGTGCCAGCAGACAGGGGGCAAATATTGGTGAAAAACTGTTTTTT
TRBV7-3	.	.	TRBJ2-2	CASSLGLSNTGELFF	TGTGCCAGCAGCTTGGGACTTTCGAACACCGGGGAGCTGTTTTTT
TRBV5-1	.	.	TRBJ1-6	CASSLVTRSSYNSPLHF	TGCGCCAGCAGCTTGGTCACGAGGAGCTCCTATAATTCACCCCTCCACTTT
TRBV29-1	.	.	TRBJ1-2	CSSIQGGGNGYTF	TGCAGCTCTATACAGGGAGGAGGGAATGGCTACACCTTC
TRBV18	TRBD1	.	TRBJ1-4	CASSLNQGATNEKLFF	TGTGCCAGCTCACTGAACCAGGGGGCTACTAATGAAAAACTGTTTTTT
TRBV14	TRBD2	.	TRBJ2-5	CASSQERGLAGAQYF	TGTGCCAGCAGCCAAGAGAGGGGACTAGCGGGTGCCCAGTACTTC
TRBV18	TRBD1	.	TRBJ1-2	CASSPTGGRNYGYTF	TGTGCCAGCTCACCCACAGGGGGCCGAAACTATGGCTACACCTTC
TRBV11-2	.	.	TRBJ1-1	CASSSRSVIVAFF	TGTGCCAGCAGCTCCAGATCCGTCATCGTGGCTTTCTTT
TRBV7-6	.	.	TRBJ2-1	CASSARTDSYNEQFF	TGTGCCAGCAGCGCCCGGACTGACTCCTACAATGAGCAGTTCTTC
TRBV6-6	.	.	TRBJ2-3	CASSYQDTQYF	TGTGCCAGCAGTTACCAGGATACGCAGTATTTT
TRBV7-2	TRBD2	.	TRBJ2-3	CASSLGLAGATYTQYF	TGTGCCAGCAGCTTGGGACTAGCGGGGGCCACATATACGCAGTATTTT
TRBV30	.	.	TRBJ1-1	CAREGRGEDTEAFF	TGTGCGAGGGAGGGCAGGGGTGAGGACACTGAAGCTTTCTTT
TRBV10-2	.	.	TRBJ2-6	CASDSGGANVLTF	TGCGCCAGCGATTCAGGAGGGGCCAACGTCCTGACTTTC
TRBV11-3	TRBD1	.	TRBJ1-1	CASSPQGAATEAFF	TGTGCCAGCAGCCCCCAGGGGGCGGCCACTGAAGCTTTCTTT
TRBV4-1	.	.	TRBJ1-3	CASSQGQVLGNTIYF	TGCGCCAGCAGCCAAGGTCAGGTCTTGGGAAACACCATATATTTT
TRBV7-3	.	.	TRBJ1-1	CASSFGGSHTEAFF	TGTGCCAGCAGTTTCGGAGGTTCACACACTGAAGCTTTCTTT
TRBV28	.	.	TRBJ1-5	CASSSQARNQPQHF	TGTGCCAGCAGTTCACAGGCTCGCAATCAGCCCCAGCATTTT
TRBV5-1	.	.	TRBJ2-1	CASSFTPGQEYNEQFF	TGCGCCAGCAGCTTTACTCCGGGACAAGAGTACAATGAGCAGTTCTTC
TRBV5-1	TRBD1	.	TRBJ2-5	CASSLTGAYQETQYF	TGCGCCAGCAGCCTGACAGGGGCGTACCAAGAGACCCAGTACTTC
TRBV5-1	.	.	TRBJ1-2	CASSSGDRRHGYTF	TGCGCCAGCAGCTCTGGGGACCGCCGCCATGGCTACACCTTC
TRBV28	.	.	TRBJ1-1	CASSSLADTEAFF	TGTGCCAGCAGTTCCCTCGCGGACACTGAAGCTTTCTTT
TRBV18	.	.	TRBJ2-7	CASSLRDRDYEQYF	TGTGCCAGCTCACTTCGAGACAGAGACTACGAGCAGTACTTC
TRBV7-2	TRBD1	.	TRBJ2-2	CASRSDRFYTGELFF	TGTGCCAGCAGATCGGACAGGTTTTACACCGGGGAGCTGTTTTTT
TRBV6-4	TRBD1	.	TRBJ1-1	CASSKDRQNTEAFF	TGTGCCAGCAGTAAGGACAGGCAGAACACTGAAGCTTTCTTT
TRBV18	.	few	TRBJ1-2	CASSPNGGDYGYTF	TGTGCCAGCTCACCAAATGGTGGGGACTATGGCTACACCTTC
TRBV11-2	.	.	TRBJ2-7	CASSLDGQRYDEQYF	TGTGCCAGCAGCTTAGATGGACAGAGGTATGACGAGCAGTACTTC
TRBV7-8	.	.	TRBJ1-5	CASSVGSHQPQHF	TGTGCCAGCAGCGTGGGGTCTCATCAGCCCCAGCATTTT
TRBV29-1	.	once	TRBJ1-2	CSVPSQGYYGYTF	TGCAGCGTTCCCAGCCAGGGTTACTATGGCTACACCTTC
TRBV25-1	.	.	TRBJ1-2	CASSRDYGYTF	TGTGCCAGCAGTCGAGACTATGGCTACACCTTC
TRBV19	TRBD1	.	TRBJ2-4	CASIGQGIIQYF	TGTGCCAGCATAGGACAGGGGATCATTCAGTACTTC
TRBV29-1	.	.	TRBJ2-5	CSVELAEEQYF	TGCAGCGTTGAATTAGCGGAAGAGCAGTACTTC
TRBV5-1	.	few	TRBJ1-2	CASSIVGGRESGYTF	TGCGCCAGCAGCATTGTCGGGGGAAGAGAAAGCGGCTACACCTTC
TRBV18	.	few	TRBJ1-2	CASSSLPAGGVEGYTF	TGTGCCAGCTCATCCTTACCGGCTGGGGGAGTAGAGGGCTACACCTTC
TRBV25-1	TRBD1	.	TRBJ2-3	CASSEYPSTGGTDTQYF	TGTGCCAGCAGTGAATATCCTTCGACAGGGGGCACAGATACGCAGTATTTT